This TCR beta chain was identified during a study of blood T cell repertoires in COVID-19. Study-level information: Samples of COVID-19 (acute and convalescent) were obtained from the United States, Italy and Spain.

Assay used: immunoSEQ multiplex PCR; TCRdb lists only in-frame clones, some missing. The sample records 50,000 to 60,000 clones, around 87% being singletons. This clone occurred once. Sequences were obtained from peripheral blood. The clonotype originates from a human donor with active COVID-19. The donor label of this sample is uncertain.

CDR3 sequence: CASSRLAVKETQYF. DNA for the CDR3: TGTGCCAGCAGCCGGTTAGCGGTTAAAGAGACCCAGTACTTC. The rearrangement joins TRBV5-4 to TRBJ2-5, with D perhaps matching TRBD2 (6 bases). V was shortened by 4 bases and J by 3 bases, with 13 bases between the two germline ends. CDR3 length: 14 residues. CDR1 is SGHNT and CDR2 is YYREEE in the germline V gene (reference sequence).